One sample yielded the 26 T cell receptor beta chains listed below, sequenced in a study of cytomegalovirus exposure and HLA in healthy donors. It was with 60 Vbeta and 13 Jbeta primers that the PCR ran. The repertoire was sequenced with immunoSEQ multiplex PCR; TCRdb's copy has only in-frame clones and lacks some. The sample table sets out about 55,000 clones. Input material: PBMCs. The receptors here all came from a man in his fifties in good health and CMV-seropositive.

In nucleotides, the CDR3 is TGTGCCAGCTCACCCCGGACTAGCGGGAGGGCCGGCTCCTACGAGCAGTACTTC. Encoded protein: CASSPRTSGRAGSYEQYF. The J gene is TRBJ2-7, the V gene TRBV18, with 15 bases that match TRBD2. The CDR3 extends over 18 amino acids. J lost 0 bases, V lost 3 bases, and 6 bases had no gene match. Germline CDR1 KGHSH, CDR2 LQKENI. Complete variable domain (other parts from reference TRBV18 and TRBJ2-7): NAGVMQNPRHLVRRRGQEARLRCSPMKGHSHVYWYRQLPEEGLKFMVYLQKENIIDESGMPKERFSAEFPKEGPSILRIQQVVRGDSAAYFCASSPRTSGRAGSYEQYFGPGTRLTVT.

The rearrangement uses TRBV5-8 and TRBJ2-1; TRBD2 matches 14 bases. J gave up 4 bases and V 4 bases, and 10 bases lay outside the gene matches. Germline CDR1 SGHTS, CDR2 YDEGEE. The CDR3 loop spans 18 amino acids. The CDR3 region is CASSTIGTSGGRYNEQFF. CDR3 DNA sequence: TGTGCCAGCAGCACCATCGGGACTAGCGGGGGCCGATACAATGAGCAGTTCTTC.

In DNA form, the CDR3 reads TGTGCCAGCAGACAGGGGTATGCAGGAAACACCATATATTTT. Residues: CASRQGYAGNTIYF. The chain links TRBV28 to TRBJ1-3; 7 bases align to TRBD1. Germline CDR1 and CDR2: MDHEN and SYDVKM. There are 14 residues in the CDR3. The V segment lost 6 bases and the J segment 4 bases; nucleotides outside the gene matches: 6.

V usage is TRBV5-1 and J usage is TRBJ2-5; D is perhaps TRBD1 (7 bases). Germline values: CDR1 SGHRS, CDR2 YFSETQ. The germline V and J ends were trimmed by 0 bases and 4 bases, with 13 bases remaining between them. The CDR3 loop spans 15 amino acids. The CDR3 protein is CASSLGQGGRETQYF. DNA for the CDR3: TGCGCCAGCAGCTTGGGCCAGGGGGGCCGAGAGACCCAGTACTTC.

The chain combines TRBV7-9 with TRBJ1-1; no definite D call. The CDR3 is 15 residues long. Looked up from germline, CDR1 is SEHNR and CDR2 is FQNEAQ (reference sequence). Trimming took off 5 bases at V and 5 bases at J, with 18 bases between the two ends. CDR3 sequence reads: CASSPHVGEITEAFF. In DNA, the CDR3 is TGTGCCAGCAGCCCTCACGTCGGGGAAATAACTGAAGCTTTCTTT.

The chain is built from TRBV7-9 and TRBJ2-5, with a possible D match to TRBD2 (5 bases). Germline V gene sequence: CDR1 SEHNR, CDR2 FQNEAQ (reference sequence). The CDR3 covers 15 residues. The V and J ends lost 5 bases and 5 bases respectively, with 18 bases between them. CDR3 DNA: TGTGCCAGCAGCGGCTTCCCTTCCACGGGGGAGACCCAGTACTTC. Translating it yields CASSGFPSTGETQYF.

The rearrangement uses TRBV4-3 and TRBJ2-1; D may be TRBD2 (5 bases). V gave up 0 bases and J gave up 1 base, with 16 bases separating them. CDR1 LGHNA and CDR2 YSLEER come from the germline V gene. This CDR3 is 18 amino acids long. DNA of the CDR3: TGCGCCAGCAGCCAAGACCTTCGACGGGGAACTTCCTACAATGAGCAGTTCTTC. Encoded protein: CASSQDLRRGTSYNEQFF.

This chain links TRBV29-1 with TRBJ2-7, with 10 bases lining up with TRBD2. The CDR3 extends over 13 amino acids. J gave up 4 bases and V 6 bases, and 6 bases lay outside the gene matches. CDR1 is SQVTM, CDR2 ANQGSEA, per germline. CDR3 loop: CSVRTSGVYEQYF. CDR3 nucleotide sequence: TGCAGCGTCCGGACTAGCGGAGTTTACGAGCAGTACTTC.

V is TRBV5-6 and J is TRBJ2-6; possibly TRBD2 for D (7 bases). This CDR3 is built from 14 residues. The V end was cut by 4 bases, the J end by 11 bases, with 16 bases between. Germline V CDR1 and CDR2: SGHDT, YYEEEE. The CDR3 is CASSPRGAAYVLTF. The DNA for the CDR3 is TGTGCCAGCAGCCCCCGGGGGGCCGCCTACGTCCTGACTTTC. The full variable domain, in which reference TRBV5-6 and TRBJ2-6 provide the parts outside the CDR3, is DAGVTQSPTHLIKTRGQQVTLRCSPKSGHDTVSWYQQALGQGPQFIFQYYEEEERQRGNFPDRFSGHQFPNYSSELNVNALLLGDSALYLCASSPRGAAYVLTFGAGSRLTVL.

The rearrangement joins TRBV4-3 to TRBJ1-5; D is uncertain. This CDR3 region has 16 residues. Trimming cost V 0 bases and J 2 bases, with 11 bases left between them. Germline values: CDR1 LGHNA, CDR2 YSLEER. The CDR3 DNA is TGCGCCAGCAGCCAAGAGCCCGGGTTTGGCAATCAGCCCCAGCATTTT. It specifies CASSQEPGFGNQPQHF.

The chain has TRBV5-1 and TRBJ2-7; TRBD2 aligns across 8 bases. The CDR3 covers 16 residues. V gave up 4 bases and J gave up 6 bases; unmatched junction bases: 15. Germline V gives CDR1 SGHRS, CDR2 YFSETQ. The CDR3 spells CASSKIAGLNGREQYF. CDR3 sequence (DNA): TGCGCCAGCAGCAAAATAGCGGGATTAAACGGTCGCGAGCAGTACTTC.

This chain links TRBV19 with TRBJ2-7; tentative D call: TRBD2 (6 bases). The CDR3 has 13 amino acids. V shed 7 bases and J shed 2 bases, with 12 bases lying between them. Looked up from germline, CDR1 is LNHDA and CDR2 is SQIVND (reference sequence). This CDR3 reads CASITGDPYEQYF. Here the CDR3 DNA reads TGTGCCAGTATAACGGGGGACCCCTACGAGCAGTACTTC.

The genes are TRBV6-5 and TRBJ2-2, with TRBD1 matching over 7 bases. The CDR3 totals 15 residues. V was clipped by 6 bases and J by 1 base; unmatched bases: 5. CDR1 is MNHEY and CDR2 is SVGAGI in the germline V gene. The DNA for the CDR3 is TGTGCCAGCAGGTCCGGGACAGAGAACACCGGGGAGCTGTTTTTT. Translating gives CASRSGTENTGELFF.

The gene calls are TRBV4-2 and TRBJ2-1, with 7 nucleotides matching TRBD2. V was pared by 3 bases and J by 6 bases, with 5 bases of the junction left unmatched. Germline V gene data show CDR1 as LGHNA and CDR2 as YNFKEQ. This CDR3 spans 14 amino acids. The CDR3 DNA is TGTGCCAGCAGCCAGTTATTAGCGGGCAATGAGCAGTTCTTC. Protein product: CASSQLLAGNEQFF.

The chain employs TRBV2 and TRBJ2-7; TRBD1 agrees at 12 bases. The V gene end was trimmed by 6 bases and the J gene end by 0 bases; junction bases not matched to a gene: 12. The germline CDR1 and CDR2 sequences are SNHLY and FYNNEI. This CDR3 has 18 amino acids. For the CDR3, the DNA is TGTGCCAGCAGCCGGGGGGGACAGGGGGCACTTTACTCCTACGAGCAGTACTTC. Amino acid sequence: CASSRGGQGALYSYEQYF.

The V and J genes are TRBV6-1 and TRBJ1-1; TRBD1 aligns across 9 bases. Germline V gene data show CDR1 as MNHNS and CDR2 as SASEGT. V shed 3 bases and J 6 bases; nucleotides not matched to a gene: 5. The CDR3 runs to 14 residues. The DNA of the CDR3 is TGTGCCAGCAGTGATGGACAGGGGAAGGCTGAAGCTTTCTTT. Protein: CASSDGQGKAEAFF.

This sequence joins TRBV7-6 and TRBJ2-7, with TRBD2 identical over 16 bases. The length of the CDR3 is 16 residues. Losses at the gene ends were 5 bases for V and 6 bases for J; bases not matched to a gene: 7. Germline V CDR1 and CDR2: SGHVS, FNYEAQ. CDR3 protein: CASSPGTSGRAFEQYF. CDR3 nucleotides: TGTGCCAGCAGCCCTGGGACTAGCGGGAGGGCCTTCGAGCAGTACTTC.

This chain uses TRBV7-9 with TRBJ2-3, with 12 bases that match TRBD2. Germline-derived CDR1 and CDR2 are SEHNR and FQNEAQ (reference sequence). The ends lost 2 bases at V and 5 bases at J; junction bases unmatched: 8. This CDR3 comprises 17 residues. CDR3: CASSLPQLAGGLDTQYF. As DNA, the CDR3 is TGTGCCAGCAGCTTACCTCAGCTAGCGGGGGGGCTAGATACGCAGTATTTT. Full variable domain (outside the CDR3, taken from reference TRBV7-9 and TRBJ2-3): DTGVSQNPRHKITKRGQNVTFRCDPISEHNRLYWYRQTLGQGPEFLTYFQNEAQLEKSRLLSDRFSAERPKGSFSTLEIQRTEQGDSAMYLCASSLPQLAGGLDTQYFGPGTRLTVL.

This chain links TRBV19 with TRBJ2-1; D may be TRBD2 (6 bases). V was pared by 6 bases and J by 2 bases, with 17 bases between. Germline values: CDR1 LNHDA, CDR2 SQIVND (reference sequence). The CDR3 covers 16 residues. In nucleotides, the CDR3 is TGTGCCAGTAGCGAATCGTACGGGAGCCCCTACAATGAGCAGTTCTTC. Its protein product is CASSESYGSPYNEQFF. Variable domain in full (rest from reference TRBV19 and TRBJ2-1): DGGITQSPKYLFRKEGQNVTLSCEQNLNHDAMYWYRQDPGQGLRLIYYSQIVNDFQKGDIAEGYSVSREKKESFPLTVTSAQKNPTAFYLCASSESYGSPYNEQFFGPGTRLTVL.

This chain links TRBV5-8 with TRBJ2-3, with 8 bases identical to TRBD2. V was clipped by 0 bases and J by 2 bases; unmatched bases: 5. The CDR3 loop spans 16 amino acids. Germline lookup yields CDR1 SGHTS and CDR2 YDEGEE. CDR3 protein: CASSLGTSGFTDTQYF. CDR3 nucleotide sequence: TGTGCCAGCAGCTTGGGAACTAGCGGATTCACAGATACGCAGTATTTT.

The V and J genes are TRBV6-1 and TRBJ1-2, with 8 positions matching TRBD1. Trimming at V came to 6 bases and at J to 3 bases, leaving 3 bases not matched to a gene. The germline CDR1 and CDR2 sequences are MNHNS and SASEGT. The CDR3 has 13 residues. CDR3 in amino acids: CASSPGQDYGYTF. CDR3 in DNA: TGTGCCAGCAGCCCGGGACAGGACTATGGCTACACCTTC.

This sequence joins TRBV5-1 and TRBJ2-7, with D possibly TRBD1 on 5 matching bases. V lost 0 bases to trimming and J lost 2 bases, with 15 bases between them. The CDR3 has 16 residues. Germline CDR1 is SGHRS and CDR2 is YFSETQ. The CDR3 is CASSLDGPGRAYEQYF. The CDR3 DNA follows: TGCGCCAGCAGCTTGGACGGCCCCGGCAGGGCCTACGAGCAGTACTTC. Variable domain in full (rest from reference TRBV5-1 and TRBJ2-7): KAGVTQTPRYLIKTRGQQVTLSCSPISGHRSVSWYQQTPGQGLQFLFEYFSETQRNKGNFPGRFSGRQFSNSRSEMNVSTLELGDSALYLCASSLDGPGRAYEQYFGPGTRLTVT.

This chain joins TRBV10-3 and TRBJ2-7; D might be TRBD2 (6 bases). CDR1 and CDR2 from the germline V gene are ENHRY and SYGVKD. V lost 0 bases, J lost 6 bases, and 12 bases lay in between. This CDR3 is built from 14 residues. The CDR3 nucleotides read TGTGCCATCAGTGAGTCGGGTGGGAGGAGCGAGCAGTACTTC. Encoded protein: CAISESGGRSEQYF.

As concerns this clone: The junction differs from germline at one of its ends, possibly a read error. The chain joins TRBV7-7 to TRBJ2-3, with D tentatively TRBD2 (5 bases). This CDR3 is built from 14 residues. From germline, CDR1 is SSHAT and CDR2 FNYEAQ (reference sequence). The CDR3 DNA follows: TGTGCTAGCAGCCCATGGACCGCGGGAGATACGCAGTATTTT. Translated, it gives CASSPWTAGDTQYF.

For the CDR3, the DNA is TGTGCCAGTAAACAGGGATTAGCGAACACTGAAGCTTTCTTT. It is translated as CASKQGLANTEAFF. The chain links TRBV2 to TRBJ1-1, with a possible D match to TRBD1 (6 bases). Trimming left V 9 bases short and J 1 base short, with 15 bases between. In germline, CDR1 is SNHLY, CDR2 FYNNEI. This CDR3 has 14 residues.

The chain links TRBV9 to TRBJ1-1, with a weak D call TRBD1 (5 bases). CDR3 length: 14 amino acids. V was trimmed by 3 bases and J by 0 bases, leaving 9 bases between them. Germline V CDR1 and CDR2: SGDLS, YYNGEE. In nucleotides, the CDR3 is TGTGCCAGCAGCGCGACAGACATGAACACTGAAGCTTTCTTT. The encoded protein is CASSATDMNTEAFF.